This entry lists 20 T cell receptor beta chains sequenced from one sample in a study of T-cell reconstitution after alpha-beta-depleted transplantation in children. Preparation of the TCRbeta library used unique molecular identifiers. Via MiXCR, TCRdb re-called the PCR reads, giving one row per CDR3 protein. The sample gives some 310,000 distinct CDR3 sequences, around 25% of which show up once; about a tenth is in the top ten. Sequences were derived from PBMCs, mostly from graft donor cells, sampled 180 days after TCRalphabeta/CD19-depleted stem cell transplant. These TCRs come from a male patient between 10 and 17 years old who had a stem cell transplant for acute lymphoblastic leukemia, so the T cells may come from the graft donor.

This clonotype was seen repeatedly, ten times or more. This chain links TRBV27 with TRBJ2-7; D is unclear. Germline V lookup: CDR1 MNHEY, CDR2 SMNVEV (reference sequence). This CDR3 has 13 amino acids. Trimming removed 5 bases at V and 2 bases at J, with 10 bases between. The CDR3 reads CASSPRLTYEQYF. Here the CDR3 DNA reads TGTGCCAGCAGTCCTCGGTTGACCTACGAGCAGTACTTC.

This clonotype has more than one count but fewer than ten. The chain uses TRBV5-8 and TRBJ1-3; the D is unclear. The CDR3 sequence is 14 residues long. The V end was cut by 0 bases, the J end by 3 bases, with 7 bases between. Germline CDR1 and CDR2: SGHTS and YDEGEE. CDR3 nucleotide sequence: TGTGCCAGCAGCTTGGGGGAAGATGGAAACACCATATATTTT. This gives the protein CASSLGEDGNTIYF.

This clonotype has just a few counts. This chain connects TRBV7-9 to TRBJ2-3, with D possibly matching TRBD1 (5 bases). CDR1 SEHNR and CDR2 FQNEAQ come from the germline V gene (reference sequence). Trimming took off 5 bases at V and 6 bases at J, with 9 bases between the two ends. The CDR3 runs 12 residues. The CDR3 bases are TGTGCCAGCAGCCTCCCAGGGGATACGCAGTATTTT. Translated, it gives CASSLPGDTQYF. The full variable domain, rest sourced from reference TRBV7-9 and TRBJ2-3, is DTGVSQNPRHKITKRGQNVTFRCDPISEHNRLYWYRQTLGQGPEFLTYFQNEAQLEKSRLLSDRFSAERPKGSFSTLEIQRTEQGDSAMYLCASSLPGDTQYFGPGTRLTVL.

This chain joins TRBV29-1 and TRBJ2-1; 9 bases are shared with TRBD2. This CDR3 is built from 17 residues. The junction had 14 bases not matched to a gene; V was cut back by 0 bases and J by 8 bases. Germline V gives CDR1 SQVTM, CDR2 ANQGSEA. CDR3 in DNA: TGCAGCGTTGAAGACTTCGCGGGAGGGCCGAGGGTCGATGAGCAGTTCTTC. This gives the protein CSVEDFAGGPRVDEQFF.

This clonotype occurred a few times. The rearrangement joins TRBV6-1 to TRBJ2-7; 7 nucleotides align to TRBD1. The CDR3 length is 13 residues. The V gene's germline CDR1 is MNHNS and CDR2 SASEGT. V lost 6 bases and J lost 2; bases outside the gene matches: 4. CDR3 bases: TGTGCCAGCAGACAGGGGCAGCCCTACGAGCAGTACTTC. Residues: CASRQGQPYEQYF.

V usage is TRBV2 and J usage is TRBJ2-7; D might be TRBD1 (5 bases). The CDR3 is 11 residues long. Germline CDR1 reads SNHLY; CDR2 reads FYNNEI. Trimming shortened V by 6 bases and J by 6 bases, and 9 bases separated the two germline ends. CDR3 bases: TGTGCCAGCAGGGACATCCTCGAGCAGTACTTC. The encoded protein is CASRDILEQYF.

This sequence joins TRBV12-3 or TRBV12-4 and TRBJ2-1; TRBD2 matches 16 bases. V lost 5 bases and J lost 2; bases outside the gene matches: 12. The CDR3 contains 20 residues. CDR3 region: CASSLRPGLAGGATYNEQFF. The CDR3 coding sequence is TGTGCCAGCAGTCTAAGGCCGGGACTAGCGGGAGGGGCCACCTACAATGAGCAGTTCTTC.

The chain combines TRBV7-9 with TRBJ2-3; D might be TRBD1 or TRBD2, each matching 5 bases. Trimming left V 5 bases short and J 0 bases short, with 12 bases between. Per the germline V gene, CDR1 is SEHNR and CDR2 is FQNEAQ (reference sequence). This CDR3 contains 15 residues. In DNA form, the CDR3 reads TGTGCCAGCAGCATCCGGGACGGCAGCACAGATACGCAGTATTTT. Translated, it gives CASSIRDGSTDTQYF.

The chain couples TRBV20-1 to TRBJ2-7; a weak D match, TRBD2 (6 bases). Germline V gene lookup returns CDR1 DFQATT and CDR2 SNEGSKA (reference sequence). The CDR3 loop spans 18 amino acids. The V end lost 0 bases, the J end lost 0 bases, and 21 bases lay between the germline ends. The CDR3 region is CSARDPTYWRDSSYEQYF. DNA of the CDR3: TGCAGTGCTAGAGATCCGACTTACTGGCGGGATAGCTCCTACGAGCAGTACTTC.

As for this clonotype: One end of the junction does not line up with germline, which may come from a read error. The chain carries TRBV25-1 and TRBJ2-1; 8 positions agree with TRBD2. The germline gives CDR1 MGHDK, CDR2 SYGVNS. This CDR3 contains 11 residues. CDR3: CASSDLAGIIF. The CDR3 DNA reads TGTGCCAGCAGTGATTTAGCGGGAATAATCTTC.

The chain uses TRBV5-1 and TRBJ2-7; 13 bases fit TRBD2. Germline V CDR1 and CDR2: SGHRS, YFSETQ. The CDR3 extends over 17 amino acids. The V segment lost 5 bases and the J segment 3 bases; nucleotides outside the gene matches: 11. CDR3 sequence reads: CASRLYSGLAGVYEQYF. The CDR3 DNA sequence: TGCGCCAGCAGACTATATTCCGGACTAGCGGGAGTCTACGAGCAGTACTTC.

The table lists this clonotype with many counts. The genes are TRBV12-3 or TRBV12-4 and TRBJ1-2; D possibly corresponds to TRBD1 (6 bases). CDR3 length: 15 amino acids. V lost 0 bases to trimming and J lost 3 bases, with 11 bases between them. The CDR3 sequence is CASSLAQGAHYGYTF. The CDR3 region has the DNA TGTGCCAGCAGTTTAGCACAGGGCGCCCACTATGGCTACACCTTC.

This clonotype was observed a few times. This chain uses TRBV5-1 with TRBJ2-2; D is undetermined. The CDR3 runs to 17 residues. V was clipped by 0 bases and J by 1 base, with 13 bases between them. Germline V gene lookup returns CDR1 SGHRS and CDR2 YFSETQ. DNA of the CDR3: TGCGCCAGCAGCTTGGGACTGCTTACGCTGAACACCGGGGAGCTGTTTTTT. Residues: CASSLGLLTLNTGELFF.

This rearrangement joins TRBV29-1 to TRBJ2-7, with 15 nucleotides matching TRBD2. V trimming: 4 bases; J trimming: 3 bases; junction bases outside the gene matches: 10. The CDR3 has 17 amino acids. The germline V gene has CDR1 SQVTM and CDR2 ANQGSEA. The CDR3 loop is CSVGGTSGRTIFYEQYF. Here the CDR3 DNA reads TGCAGCGTTGGGGGGACTAGCGGGAGGACTATATTCTACGAGCAGTACTTC.

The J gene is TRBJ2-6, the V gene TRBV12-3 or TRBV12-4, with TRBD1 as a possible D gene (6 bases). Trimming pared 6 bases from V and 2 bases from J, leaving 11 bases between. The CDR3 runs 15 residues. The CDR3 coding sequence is TGTGCCAGCAGCCAAGGGACACCTGGGGCCAACGTCCTGACTTTC. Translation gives CASSQGTPGANVLTF.

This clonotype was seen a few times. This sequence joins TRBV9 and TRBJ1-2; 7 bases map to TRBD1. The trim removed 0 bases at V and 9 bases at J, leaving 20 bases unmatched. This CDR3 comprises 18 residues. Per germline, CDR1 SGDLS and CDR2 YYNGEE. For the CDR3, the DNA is TGTGCCAGCAGCGTAGCTAGGACAGGAATTACGCTTCCAGGAAGCTACACCTTC. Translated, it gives CASSVARTGITLPGSYTF.

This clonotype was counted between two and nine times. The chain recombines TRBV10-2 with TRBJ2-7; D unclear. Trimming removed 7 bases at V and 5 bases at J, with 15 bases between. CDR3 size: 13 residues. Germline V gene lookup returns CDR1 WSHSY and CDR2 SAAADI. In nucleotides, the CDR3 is TGCGCCAGCATCTCCTTGGAAACGAACGAGCAGTACTTC. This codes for CASISLETNEQYF.

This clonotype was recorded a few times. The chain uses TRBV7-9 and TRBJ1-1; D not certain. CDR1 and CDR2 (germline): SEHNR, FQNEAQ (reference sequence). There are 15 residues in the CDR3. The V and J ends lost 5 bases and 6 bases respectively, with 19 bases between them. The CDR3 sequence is CASSPTGRVKAEAFF. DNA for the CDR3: TGTGCCAGCAGCCCCACTGGCCGAGTGAAGGCTGAAGCTTTCTTT.

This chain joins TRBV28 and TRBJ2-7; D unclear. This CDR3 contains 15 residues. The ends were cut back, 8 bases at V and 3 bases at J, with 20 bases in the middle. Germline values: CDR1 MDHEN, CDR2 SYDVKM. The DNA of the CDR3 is TGTGCCAGCCCTACTCGAAAGGGTGGAGACTACGAGCAGTACTTC. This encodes CASPTRKGGDYEQYF.

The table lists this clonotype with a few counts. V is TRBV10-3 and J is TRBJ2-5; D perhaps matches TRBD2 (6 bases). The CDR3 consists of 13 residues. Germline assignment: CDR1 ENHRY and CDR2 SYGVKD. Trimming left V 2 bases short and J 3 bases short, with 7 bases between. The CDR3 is CAISELAKETQYF. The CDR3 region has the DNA TGTGCCATCAGTGAGCTAGCGAAAGAGACCCAGTACTTC.